This T cell receptor (beta chain) was observed in a study of blood T cell repertoires in COVID-19. Sequencing used immunoSEQ multiplex PCR; TCRdb keeps in-frame clones, though not all of them. The sample lists around 300,000 clones; around 90% were seen once. The source is a woman between 40 and 55 years old who had recovered from COVID-19. Source material: PBMCs or T cells enriched from blood (not recorded which).

CDR3 region: CASSQSQLGYNEQFF. Here the CDR3 DNA reads TGCGCCAGCAGCCAAAGTCAACTAGGTTACAATGAGCAGTTCTTC. V is TRBV4-1 and J is TRBJ2-1; D possibly corresponds to TRBD2 (5 bases). Germline-derived CDR1 and CDR2 are MGHRA and YSYEKL. The V end lost 2 bases, the J end lost 4 bases, and 12 bases lay between the germline ends. CDR3 length: 15 residues.